The subject of this entry is one TCR beta chain. The data stem from a study of blood T cell repertoires in COVID-19. As for the study in general: There were acute and convalescent COVID-19 samples, and they came from the United States, Italy and Spain.

The repertoire was sequenced with immunoSEQ multiplex PCR; TCRdb's copy has only in-frame clones and lacks some. This sample has around 99,000 clones, with around four fifths found just once. V was shortened by 2 bases and J by 3 bases, with 14 bases between the two germline ends. The CDR3 consists of 15 residues. Germline V lookup: CDR1 MDHEN, CDR2 SYDVKM. V usage is TRBV28 and J usage is TRBJ2-7, with D tentatively TRBD2 (6 bases). The sequence was collected from a woman aged 55-69 years with acute or convalescent COVID-19. The sample comprised peripheral blood. This chain's CDR3 is CASSLTNPRGYEQYF. As DNA, the CDR3 is TGTGCCAGCAGTTTAACCAATCCGCGGGGCTACGAGCAGTACTTC.